These 22 T cell receptor beta chains were all obtained from the same sample, sequenced in a study of CD8 T cells in Susac syndrome. Random hexamers were used to reverse transcribe an amount of roughly 0.45 to 1 ug RNA. Via MiXCR, TCRdb re-called the immunoSEQ multiplex PCR reads, giving one row per CDR3 protein. The table has more than 130,000 distinct CDR3 sequences, 85% to 95% seen once; the top ten hold approximately 0.3%. The sequencing sample was made of CD8+ T cells from PBMCs. The origin of the receptors is a human donor in good health.

The chain links TRBV7-2 to TRBJ2-3; no clear D gene. V was pared by 5 bases and J by 5 bases, with 17 bases between. CDR3 size: 15 residues. Germline assignment: CDR1 SGHTA and CDR2 FQGNSA. The CDR3 DNA sequence: TGTGCCAGCAGCGATCTAGTGGGTCGGATAGATACGCAGTATTTT. Translated: CASSDLVGRIDTQYF. Supplemented by reference TRBV7-2 and TRBJ2-3, the full variable domain reads GAGVSQSPSNKVTEKGKDVELRCDPISGHTALYWYRQSLGQGLEFLIYFQGNSAPDKSGLPSDRFSAERTGGSVSTLTIQRTQQEDSAVYLCASSDLVGRIDTQYFGPGTRLTVL.

This chain connects TRBV12-3 or TRBV12-4 to TRBJ2-1, with D unclear. V dropped 3 bases and J dropped 2 bases, with 8 bases sitting between them. This CDR3 has 14 amino acids. Here the CDR3 reads CASSLLGPYNEQFF. In DNA, the CDR3 is TGTGCCAGCAGTTTGCTCGGGCCCTACAATGAGCAGTTCTTC.

The CDR3, as DNA: TGTGCCTGGGGGGATAATGAGCAGTTCTTC. Protein sequence: CAWGDNEQFF. This sequence joins TRBV30 and TRBJ2-1; D is uncertain. The CDR3 covers 10 residues. The ends were cut back, 5 bases at V and 7 bases at J, with 6 bases in the middle. Per germline, CDR1 GTSNPN and CDR2 SVGIG (reference sequence).

V is TRBV27 and J is TRBJ2-7, with 10 bases fitting TRBD2. V trimming: 8 bases; J trimming: 4 bases; junction bases outside the gene matches: 8. Germline V gene lookup returns CDR1 MNHEY and CDR2 SMNVEV (reference sequence). This CDR3 comprises 14 residues. The CDR3 bases are TGTGCCAGCGGGACTAGCGTCTGGGCATACGAGCAGTACTTC. It is translated as CASGTSVWAYEQYF.

The genes are TRBV4-3 and TRBJ2-1; TRBD2 is a possible D gene (6 bases). This CDR3 is 14 amino acids long. CDR1 and CDR2 (germline): LGHNA, YSLEER. The V gene lost 0 bases and the J gene lost 6 bases, with 9 bases spanning the gap. Here the CDR3 DNA reads TGCGCCAGCAGCCAAGACGGGGGAACCAATGAGCAGTTCTTC. It is translated as CASSQDGGTNEQFF.

The chain combines TRBV27 with TRBJ1-5; 10 bases map to TRBD1. The trim removed 5 bases at V and 4 bases at J, leaving 5 bases unmatched. The CDR3 sequence is 15 residues long. The germline gives CDR1 MNHEY, CDR2 SMNVEV (reference sequence). Here the CDR3 reads CASSPRTGGNQPQHF. The CDR3 DNA reads as TGTGCCAGCAGTCCCCGGACAGGGGGTAATCAGCCCCAGCATTTT.

The chain employs TRBV7-9 and TRBJ2-6; D is ambiguous. The V end lost 2 bases, the J end lost 2 bases, and 4 bases lay between the germline ends. Germline lookup yields CDR1 SEHNR and CDR2 FQNEAQ (reference sequence). The CDR3 spans 14 residues. This CDR3 is CASSLSTGANVLTF. The CDR3 bases are TGTGCCAGCAGCTTATCCACTGGGGCCAACGTCCTGACTTTC.

The genes are TRBV23-1 and TRBJ1-1; D possibly corresponds to TRBD1 (5 bases). TRBV23-1 belongs to the ORF category, with a function that is uncertain. Between the trimmed V and J ends, which lost 0 bases and 6 bases, there was a span of 14 bases. This CDR3 contains 15 residues. This CDR3 is CASSQSPAGCSEAFF. CDR3 sequence (DNA): TGCGCCAGCAGTCAATCCCCGGCAGGGTGTTCTGAAGCTTTCTTT.

The chain has TRBV29-1 and TRBJ2-1; no firm D call. Looked up from germline, CDR1 is SQVTM and CDR2 is ANQGSEA. The CDR3 length is 12 residues. V lost 3 bases and J 5 bases, leaving 8 bases between the germline ends. In nucleotides, the CDR3 is TGCAGCGTTGACGGAGTCAACAATGAGCAGTTCTTC. Amino acid sequence: CSVDGVNNEQFF.

CDR3 in DNA: TGTGCCAGCAGCTTAGACAGCTCTGGAAACACCATATATTTT. Amino acids: CASSLDSSGNTIYF. This chain uses TRBV7-6 with TRBJ1-3; D remains ambiguous. CDR1 is SGHVS and CDR2 is FNYEAQ in the germline V gene. V was pared by 1 base and J by 0 bases, with 4 bases between. The CDR3 length is 14 residues.

The chain joins TRBV27 to TRBJ2-7; 8 nucleotides align to TRBD1. Trimming cost V 5 bases and J 0 bases; bases outside gene matches: 9. Germline CDR1 reads MNHEY; CDR2 reads SMNVEV (reference sequence). This CDR3 spans 16 amino acids. CDR3 loop: CASSNRQGLNSYEQYF. The DNA for the CDR3 is TGTGCCAGCAGTAATAGACAGGGGTTGAACTCCTACGAGCAGTACTTC.

CDR3 sequence (DNA): TGCGCCAGCAGCCACCGCCTAAGCATCTATGAGCAGTTCTTC. This sequence encodes CASSHRLSIYEQFF. The V call is TRBV4-3, the J call TRBJ2-1; no clear D. The ends were cut back, 3 bases at V and 8 bases at J, with 14 bases in the middle. The germline V gene has CDR1 LGHNA and CDR2 YSLEER. The CDR3 is 14 residues long.

The genes are TRBV27 and TRBJ1-5; D unclear. The length of the CDR3 is 12 residues. In germline, CDR1 is MNHEY, CDR2 SMNVEV (reference sequence). V gave up 4 bases and J gave up 9 bases, with 10 bases separating them. This chain's CDR3 is CASSSRGGPQHF. DNA of the CDR3: TGTGCCAGCAGTTCCCGCGGTGGGCCCCAGCATTTT.

The chain combines TRBV27 with TRBJ2-1; 10 positions agree with TRBD2. V was clipped by 8 bases and J by 5 bases; unmatched bases: 9. The CDR3 runs to 15 residues. In germline, CDR1 is MNHEY, CDR2 SMNVEV (reference sequence). The CDR3 here is CASWEGTSENNEQFF. CDR3 sequence (DNA): TGTGCCAGCTGGGAGGGGACTAGCGAAAACAATGAGCAGTTCTTC.

The chain joins TRBV15 to TRBJ2-7; 7 nucleotides line up with TRBD2. V dropped 3 bases and J dropped 3; count of bases not matched to a gene: 8. Germline V lookup: CDR1 LNHNV, CDR2 YYDKDF (reference sequence). This CDR3 comprises 15 residues. The CDR3 loop reads CATSSLPGGYYEQYF. CDR3 nucleotide sequence: TGTGCCACCAGCAGCCTACCGGGGGGTTACTACGAGCAGTACTTC.

J is TRBJ2-1 and V is TRBV28, with 8 bases aligning to TRBD2. The CDR3 runs 15 residues. CDR1 is MDHEN, CDR2 SYDVKM, per germline. The V and J ends lost 5 bases and 4 bases, in that order; junction bases with no gene match: 7. The CDR3 DNA is TGTGCCAGCAGTCCACTAGCGGTCGGGTACAATGAGCAGTTCTTC. Translation: CASSPLAVGYNEQFF.

The chain joins TRBV29-1 to TRBJ2-1, with 7 bases that match TRBD2. Germline-derived CDR1 and CDR2 are SQVTM and ANQGSEA. V dropped 6 bases and J dropped 1; count of bases not matched to a gene: 6. The CDR3 is 14 residues long. The CDR3: CSVLGGSSYNEQFF. DNA of the CDR3: TGCAGCGTCCTTGGCGGGAGTTCCTACAATGAGCAGTTCTTC.

This clonotype was counted a single time. The CDR3 DNA is TGTGCCAGCAGCGCCGGAACAGGGGGCTCAGAGACCCAGTACTTC. As protein: CASSAGTGGSETQYF. This chain connects TRBV9 to TRBJ2-5; 9 nucleotides match TRBD1. Germline assignment: CDR1 SGDLS and CDR2 YYNGEE. The CDR3 contains 15 residues. V shed 3 bases, J shed 4 bases, and the junction held 7 bases outside the gene matches.

V gene TRBV20-1 combines with J gene TRBJ2-7, with unresolved D. Deletions cut 3 bases from V and 2 bases from J, with 11 bases between. The CDR3 contains 13 residues. Germline V gives CDR1 DFQATT, CDR2 SNEGSKA (reference sequence). CDR3 nucleotides: TGCAGTGCTAGGTCAGCCAGAACCTACGAGCAGTACTTC. Protein: CSARSARTYEQYF.

V is TRBV27 and J is TRBJ2-7; D perhaps matches TRBD2 (5 bases). Germline V lookup: CDR1 MNHEY, CDR2 SMNVEV (reference sequence). The CDR3 runs 15 residues. V gave up 5 bases and J gave up 2 bases, with 16 bases separating them. This CDR3 is CASSLDYWRAYEQYF. The DNA for the CDR3 is TGTGCCAGCAGTCTAGACTACTGGAGAGCCTACGAGCAGTACTTC.

The genes are TRBV30 and TRBJ2-7; a possible D gene is TRBD2 (5 bases). The length of the CDR3 is 15 residues. V lost 0 bases and J lost 5, with 17 bases in between. Per the germline V gene, CDR1 is GTSNPN and CDR2 is SVGIG (reference sequence). The CDR3 DNA follows: TGTGCCTGGAGTGTGGAGGTAAAACGGCCTAACGAGCAGTACTTC. Encoded protein: CAWSVEVKRPNEQYF.

The chain uses TRBV19 and TRBJ1-5, with TRBD1 matching 10 bases. Losses at the gene ends were 1 base for V and 3 bases for J; bases not matched to a gene: 0. The V gene's germline CDR1 is LNHDA and CDR2 SQIVND (reference sequence). The CDR3 totals 15 residues. The CDR3 loop reads CASSIGQGANQPQHF. The CDR3 DNA is TGTGCCAGTAGTATAGGACAGGGGGCCAATCAGCCCCAGCATTTT.